This TCR beta chain was found in a study of T-cell reconstitution after alpha-beta-depleted transplantation in children. Regarding the study as a whole: One year post-transplant, T-cell counts and diversity were largely derived from T cells produced anew. From surviving recipient T cells and thymic progenitors came the high day-60 TCRbeta diversity observed in some patients.

This clonotype appeared a few times. Its antigen remains unidentified. Using unique molecular identifiers, the investigators prepared the TCRbeta library. TCRdb re-called the PCR reads through MiXCR, storing one row per CDR3 protein. This table has some 26,000 distinct CDR3 sequences, roughly a sixth appearing once. Germline V gene sequence: CDR1 SGHTA, CDR2 FQGNSA. Trimming removed 0 bases at V and 8 bases at J, with 8 bases between. CDR3 length: 13 residues. The receptor was derived from a male patient under 10 years old who had a stem cell transplant for acute lymphoblastic leukemia, so the T cells may come from the graft donor. This chain joins TRBV7-2 and TRBJ1-3; D is undetermined. This sample comprised PBMCs, mostly from graft donor cells, obtained 60 days after TCRalphabeta/CD19-depleted stem cell transplant. The DNA for the CDR3 is TGTGCCAGCAGCTTAGCCGAAGGAGACACCATATATTTT. Protein: CASSLAEGDTIYF. Based on the CDR3 plus reference TRBV7-2 and TRBJ1-3, the full variable domain is GAGVSQSPSNKVTEKGKDVELRCDPISGHTALYWYRQSLGQGLEFLIYFQGNSAPDKSGLPSDRFSAERTGGSVSTLTIQRTQQEDSAVYLCASSLAEGDTIYFGEGSWLTVV.